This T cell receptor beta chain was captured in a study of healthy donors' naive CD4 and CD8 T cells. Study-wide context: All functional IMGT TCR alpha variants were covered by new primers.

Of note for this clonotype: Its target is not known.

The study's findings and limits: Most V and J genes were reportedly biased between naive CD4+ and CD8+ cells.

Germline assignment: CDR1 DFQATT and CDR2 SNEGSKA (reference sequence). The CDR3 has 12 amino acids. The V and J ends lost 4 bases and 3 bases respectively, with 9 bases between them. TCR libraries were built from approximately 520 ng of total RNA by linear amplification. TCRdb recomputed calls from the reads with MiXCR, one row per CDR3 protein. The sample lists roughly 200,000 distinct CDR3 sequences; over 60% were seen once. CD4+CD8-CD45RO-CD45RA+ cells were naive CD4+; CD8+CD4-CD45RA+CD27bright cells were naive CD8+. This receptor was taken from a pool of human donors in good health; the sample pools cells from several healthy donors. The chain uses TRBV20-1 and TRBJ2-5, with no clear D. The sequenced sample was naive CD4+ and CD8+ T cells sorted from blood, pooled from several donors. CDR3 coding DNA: TGCAGTGCTACAACCGGTGAAGAGACCCAGTACTTC. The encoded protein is CSATTGEETQYF.